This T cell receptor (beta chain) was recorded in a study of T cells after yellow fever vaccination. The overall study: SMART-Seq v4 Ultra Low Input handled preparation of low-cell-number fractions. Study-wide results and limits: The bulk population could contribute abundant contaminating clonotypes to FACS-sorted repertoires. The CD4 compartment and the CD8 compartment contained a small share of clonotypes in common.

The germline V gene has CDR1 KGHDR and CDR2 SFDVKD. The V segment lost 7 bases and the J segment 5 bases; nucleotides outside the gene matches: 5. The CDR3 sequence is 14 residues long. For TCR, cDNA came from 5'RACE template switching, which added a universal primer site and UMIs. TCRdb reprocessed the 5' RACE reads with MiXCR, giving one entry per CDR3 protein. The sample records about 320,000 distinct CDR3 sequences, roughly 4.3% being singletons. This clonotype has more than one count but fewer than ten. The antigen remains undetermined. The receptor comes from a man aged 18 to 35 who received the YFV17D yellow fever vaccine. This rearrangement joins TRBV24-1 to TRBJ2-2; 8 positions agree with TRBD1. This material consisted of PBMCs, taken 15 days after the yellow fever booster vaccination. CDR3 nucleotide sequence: TGTGCCACCAGAGACAGGGGTGGAACCGGGGAGCTGTTTTTT. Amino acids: CATRDRGGTGELFF.